The 22 T cell receptor beta chains below come from one sample, sequenced in a study of T cells in Graves' hyperthyroidism and ophthalmopathy. RNA transcripts served as the template for amplifying TCR beta CDR3 regions. Using the HTBI primer set, a first-round RT-PCR was run on the TCR CDR3. TCRdb re-called the multiplex PCR reads through MiXCR, storing one row per CDR3 protein. The data show some 570,000 distinct CDR3 sequences, with 15% to 20% seen just once and 17% held by the top ten. The sequenced sample was blood. These receptors were collected from a woman aged 18-29 years with Graves' ophthalmopathy.

This clonotype was picked up a small number of times. The chain joins TRBV4-1 to TRBJ2-1, with D maybe TRBD2 (6 bases). The CDR3 loop spans 17 amino acids. The V gene lost 0 bases and the J gene lost 8 bases, with 20 bases spanning the gap. Germline loops: CDR1 MGHRA, CDR2 YSYEKL. The CDR3, as DNA: TGCGCCAGCAGCCAAGATCGGAGGGCAGGGAGTCTATATGAGCAGTTCTTC. Protein: CASSQDRRAGSLYEQFF.

Ten or more counts support this clonotype. V usage is TRBV7-2 and J usage is TRBJ2-3; TRBD2 matches 7 bases. J gave up 6 bases and V 3 bases, and 6 bases lay outside the gene matches. Germline loops: CDR1 SGHTA, CDR2 FQGNSA. The CDR3 sequence is 14 residues long. The CDR3 bases are TGTGCCAGCAGCTTTGGCGGGAGATCGGATACGCAGTATTTT. This sequence encodes CASSFGGRSDTQYF.

This clonotype was detected ten times or more. This chain connects TRBV30 to TRBJ2-1; TRBD2 aligns across 7 bases. Trimming at V came to 5 bases and at J to 8 bases, leaving 9 bases not matched to a gene. Looked up from germline, CDR1 is GTSNPN and CDR2 is SVGIG (reference sequence). The CDR3 has 13 amino acids. The CDR3 protein is CAWEREGPDEQFF. The CDR3 nucleotides read TGTGCCTGGGAGCGGGAAGGTCCGGATGAGCAGTTCTTC. Variable domain in full (rest from reference TRBV30 and TRBJ2-1): SQTIHQWPATLVQPVGSPLSLECTVEGTSNPNLYWYRQAAGRGLQLLFYSVGIGQISSEVPQNLSASRPQDRQFILSSKKLLLSDSGFYLCAWEREGPDEQFFGPGTRLTVL.

V usage is TRBV29-1 and J usage is TRBJ1-2, with 11 bases aligning to TRBD1. From germline, CDR1 is SQVTM and CDR2 ANQGSEA. Trimming removed 7 bases from V and 4 bases from J; junction bases left unmatched: 8. This CDR3 has 14 amino acids. The CDR3 coding sequence is TGCAGCGGAGGACAGGGGGCGGGGGGCTATGGCTACACCTTC. Protein sequence: CSGGQGAGGYGYTF.

This clonotype showed up just a few times. The chain uses TRBV9 and TRBJ2-6; D is undetermined. The germline gives CDR1 SGDLS, CDR2 YYNGEE. Trimming stripped 4 bases from V and 0 bases from J, with 11 bases between. The CDR3 is made up of 16 amino acids. The CDR3 nucleotides are TGTGCCAGCAGCTCTCATAAGTCCTCTGGGGCCAACGTCCTGACTTTC. Amino acid sequence: CASSSHKSSGANVLTF. The whole variable domain, filled in from reference TRBV9 and TRBJ2-6, reads DSGVTQTPKHLITATGQRVTLRCSPRSGDLSVYWYQQSLDQGLQFLIQYYNGEERAKGNILERFSAQQFPDLHSELNLSSLELGDSALYFCASSSHKSSGANVLTFGAGSRLTVL.

The CDR3 spells CASSYTGSGNTIYF. The DNA for the CDR3 is TGTGCCAGCAGTTACACAGGGTCTGGAAACACCATATATTTT. The chain combines TRBV28 with TRBJ1-3; possible D gene TRBD1, 6 bases. CDR1 is MDHEN, CDR2 SYDVKM, per germline. CDR3 length: 14 amino acids. V shed 4 bases and J shed 1 base, with 8 bases lying between them.

V and J are TRBV20-1 and TRBJ2-3, with 14 bases that match TRBD2. The CDR3 totals 14 residues. The V gene end was trimmed by 6 bases and the J gene end by 7 bases; junction bases not matched to a gene: 6. Germline-derived CDR1 and CDR2 are DFQATT and SNEGSKA (reference sequence). CDR3 region: CSAPGLAGVNTQYF. The CDR3 DNA follows: TGCAGTGCGCCGGGACTAGCGGGAGTAAATACGCAGTATTTT.

The table lists this clonotype with a few counts. J is TRBJ2-3 and V is TRBV5-1; no clear D gene. Germline V lookup: CDR1 SGHRS, CDR2 YFSETQ. The CDR3 is 13 amino acids. The V end lost 9 bases, the J end lost 2 bases, and 13 bases lay between the germline ends. The CDR3 loop reads CATQLPNTDTQYF. CDR3 nucleotides: TGCGCCACCCAACTCCCGAACACAGATACGCAGTATTTT.

This clonotype was recorded a few times. DNA of the CDR3: TGCAGTGCTAGAGCGATGGCTAGCGGGAAGTGGACCGGGGAGCTGTTTTTT. This translates into CSARAMASGKWTGELFF. The chain couples TRBV20-1 to TRBJ2-2; 9 bases agree with TRBD2. J gave up 5 bases and V 1 base, and 11 bases lay outside the gene matches. This CDR3 comprises 17 residues. Germline values: CDR1 DFQATT, CDR2 SNEGSKA (reference sequence).

This clonotype was recorded many times. This chain uses TRBV20-1 with TRBJ2-1; D is perhaps TRBD2 (5 bases). CDR3 length equals 15 residues. Germline V gives CDR1 DFQATT, CDR2 SNEGSKA (reference sequence). The ends were cut back, 4 bases at V and 7 bases at J, with 20 bases in the middle. CDR3 region: CSANPSVPSGNEQFF. The CDR3 coding sequence is TGCAGTGCTAACCCCAGTGTGCCCTCGGGGAATGAGCAGTTCTTC.

This clonotype was detected ten times or more. V usage is TRBV6-1 and J usage is TRBJ2-7; 8 nucleotides line up with TRBD1. V lost 5 bases and J lost 7; bases outside the gene matches: 16. The CDR3 covers 16 residues. From germline, CDR1 is MNHNS and CDR2 SASEGT. CDR3 residues: CASSLQGAPPVGEQYF. Here the CDR3 DNA reads TGTGCCAGCAGTTTGCAGGGGGCGCCCCCGGTGGGAGAGCAGTACTTC.

This clonotype has ten or more counts. The CDR3 sequence is CASSLGTEEASYEQYF. The DNA of the CDR3 is TGTGCCAGCAGCTTAGGGACAGAGGAGGCCTCCTACGAGCAGTACTTC. The chain combines TRBV7-9 with TRBJ2-7; possibly TRBD1 for D (6 bases). Per germline, CDR1 SEHNR and CDR2 FQNEAQ (reference sequence). The CDR3 covers 16 residues. Between the trimmed V and J ends, which lost 1 base and 0 bases, there was a span of 13 bases.

The chain carries TRBV7-9 and TRBJ2-7, with D possibly matching TRBD2 (6 bases). The CDR3 consists of 16 residues. CDR1 is SEHNR, CDR2 FQNEAQ, per germline (reference sequence). V was cut by 2 bases and J by 1 base, with 15 bases left in between. CDR3: CASSLSPGLPSYEQYF. As DNA, the CDR3 is TGTGCCAGCAGCTTATCCCCGGGACTTCCGTCCTACGAGCAGTACTTC.

This clonotype was detected only a few times. V usage is TRBV2 and J usage is TRBJ2-7; 9 bases align to TRBD1. The CDR3 has 14 residues. CDR1 SNHLY and CDR2 FYNNEI come from the germline V gene. Unmatched junction bases numbered 7, after V lost 7 bases and J lost 3 bases. The CDR3 nucleotides read TGTGCCAGCATTATTCGGACAGGGGACTACGAGCAGTACTTC. Protein: CASIIRTGDYEQYF.

About this clonotype itself: One end of the junction does not line up with germline, which may come from a read error. CDR3 in DNA: TGCGCCGGCAGCTTGGCAGGACTAGCGGCTGGGGCCAACGTCCTGACTTTC. This sequence encodes CAGSLAGLAAGANVLTF. This sequence joins TRBV5-1 and TRBJ2-6; TRBD2 matches 10 bases. The CDR3 has 17 amino acids. Germline loops: CDR1 SGHRS, CDR2 YFSETQ.

This clonotype has just a few counts. J is TRBJ1-1 and V is TRBV29-1; D gene uncertain. V lost 7 bases and J 8 bases, leaving 14 bases between the germline ends. CDR1 SQVTM and CDR2 ANQGSEA come from the germline V gene. This CDR3 region has 11 residues. The chain's CDR3 is CSALVGYEAFF. In nucleotides, the CDR3 is TGCAGCGCTCTGGTGGGATACGAAGCTTTCTTT.

This chain joins TRBV28 and TRBJ2-2; D not certain. Germline lookup yields CDR1 MDHEN and CDR2 SYDVKM. V was trimmed by 6 bases and J by 1 base, leaving 9 bases between them. The length of the CDR3 is 14 residues. Here the CDR3 DNA reads TGTGCCAGCAGGAATGACCGGAACACCGGGGAGCTGTTTTTT. Translation gives CASRNDRNTGELFF.

V gene TRBV19 combines with J gene TRBJ2-1; TRBD2 aligns across 7 bases. In germline, CDR1 is LNHDA, CDR2 SQIVND (reference sequence). This CDR3 is 14 amino acids long. Germline trimming cut 6 bases from V and 4 bases from J; bases unmatched to any gene: 6. CDR3 in amino acids: CASRWGGTYNEQFF. The CDR3 DNA follows: TGTGCCAGTAGGTGGGGGGGAACTTACAATGAGCAGTTCTTC. Complete variable domain (other parts from reference TRBV19 and TRBJ2-1): DGGITQSPKYLFRKEGQNVTLSCEQNLNHDAMYWYRQDPGQGLRLIYYSQIVNDFQKGDIAEGYSVSREKKESFPLTVTSAQKNPTAFYLCASRWGGTYNEQFFGPGTRLTVL.

V and J are TRBV2 and TRBJ2-1; 11 positions match TRBD2. Germline lookup yields CDR1 SNHLY and CDR2 FYNNEI. V lost 0 bases and J lost 7; bases outside the gene matches: 5. This CDR3 spans 16 amino acids. For the CDR3, the DNA is TGTGCCAGCAGTGAAGCGGGGACTAGCGGTCCAAATGAGCAGTTCTTC. It is translated as CASSEAGTSGPNEQFF.

The chain carries TRBV3-1 and TRBJ1-2; D unresolved. Germline V gene data show CDR1 as LGHDT and CDR2 as YNNKEL (reference sequence). V was trimmed by 2 bases and J by 4 bases, leaving 8 bases between them. The CDR3 length is 13 residues. The CDR3 loop reads CASSQTDLYGYTF. CDR3 DNA: TGTGCCAGCAGCCAAACAGATCTCTATGGCTACACCTTC.

In its sample, this clonotype was seen many times. This chain joins TRBV12-3 or TRBV12-4 and TRBJ2-5; no firm D call. Between the trimmed V and J ends, which lost 1 base and 5 bases, there was a span of 17 bases. The CDR3 has 16 residues. CDR3 sequence reads: CASSLGSASKAETQYF. The CDR3 DNA sequence: TGTGCCAGCAGTTTAGGAAGCGCTAGTAAGGCGGAGACCCAGTACTTC.

There are many counts of this clonotype. The chain couples TRBV20-1 to TRBJ1-1, with 7 bases fitting TRBD1. V was pared by 8 bases and J by 3 bases, with 9 bases of the junction left unmatched. The CDR3 has 13 amino acids. Germline values: CDR1 DFQATT, CDR2 SNEGSKA (reference sequence). The CDR3 coding sequence is TGCAGTACTCCCTCGGGACAGTACACTGAAGCTTTCTTT. This codes for CSTPSGQYTEAFF.